This TCR beta chain was recovered during a study of cytomegalovirus exposure and HLA in healthy donors (dated by TCRdb to between 2016 and 2019). Describing the broader study: In an earlier analysis of some 550 of the donors, 276 Gb of sequence data and 117 million unique TCR beta sequences from about 179 million T cells were reported. An early release covering roughly 580 HLA-typed donors comprised around 300 gigabases of sequencing data and around 80 million unique TCR sequences. Among the approximately 420 genotyped donors, roughly 80% belonged to the genetic ancestry cluster associated with self-reported Caucasian donors. The study aimed to test whether signatures of past pathogen exposure could be identified by cataloging public T cell receptors. Using immunosequencing, the study profiled T cell repertoires from approximately 700 subjects and related those repertoires to cytomegalovirus serostatus. Along with the approximately 670-subject first cohort, a separate validation cohort of over a hundred different subjects was used. To predict cytomegalovirus infection status, the study combined high-throughput TCR immunosequencing, statistical association of individual TCRs with disease status, and machine learning. A later analysis re-examined previously published TCR beta repertoires from about 700 donors and added high-resolution HLA genotyping to investigate patterns of TCR occurrence. Rather than drawing on any new phenotypic data, the later analysis identified candidate immune exposures from TCR beta sequences and the way those sequences occurred across donors. An earlier analysis of nearly 600 of the donors applied high-throughput TCR beta sequencing to assess whether each TCR beta V gene segment acted as functional or pseudogenic. Donor age, sex, ethnicity and CMV serostatus were collected together with the repertoire data. A later genetic analysis used genome-wide SNP genotypes for about 65% of the 666 donors, treating that subset as a discovery cohort. Every repertoire in the discovery cohort had been generated on one and the same sequencing platform. Both class I and class II loci were covered by HLA typing, at four-digit resolution. The number of donors typed differed by locus, with 629-630 for A, B, C, DRB1 and DQB1, roughly 520 for DQA1, some 570 for DPA1, and under 490 for DPB1. A handful of DR-DQ haplotypes were handled as single units for association and clustering because linkage in the cohort was strong. Across some 400 genotyped donors of the cohort, an average of about 200,000 unique TCR beta nucleotide sequences per donor were sequenced, and 15% to 20% of those sequences were non-productive. What the study reported, not specific to this receptor: The study gave a list of 150 to 200 TCR beta chains associated with cytomegalovirus. Across donors, most TCR sequences were observed very rarely, whereas some public TCRs were present in many individuals. Immune exposure information for the cohort was limited to CMV serostatus. In a later analysis, over 15,000 TCR beta sequences were associated with specific HLA alleles at a false discovery rate of 0.05. Some IMGT-functional V segments, including TRBV6-2 and TRBV6-3, could not be told apart with the 87-base-pair reads, so those segments were excluded. Strong co-occurrence of HLA alleles, especially DR and DQ, made assigning TCR associations to individual alleles difficult. A cluster of highly shared sequence variants was judged likely to be a technical artifact of the sequencing pipeline. Several of the top co-occurrence clusters appeared to be linked to parvovirus B19, influenza, CMV and Epstein-Barr virus, according to a later analysis. Linkage disequilibrium might explain the correlated functional status among segregating V segments, but an unknown experimental factor could not be ruled out. In a later analysis, HLA-associated TCR beta chains were found to be more clonally expanded and to have lower generation probabilities than equally common non-associated chains. HLA typing was unavailable for some donors at each locus, so association tests used only the typed subset. Most CMV-associated TCR beta chains appeared to be HLA-restricted in a later analysis, and the HLA associations seemed to be driven largely by CMV exposure. Cytomegalovirus status was reported to be diagnosed by the classifier with high specificity and sensitivity in both the original and validation cohorts. Compared with the roughly 670-donor mean, donors in an Asian-associated ancestry cluster had fewer N-insertions in productive TCRs, according to a later genetic analysis. The authors suggested that the approach could potentially be generalized to other disease states and immunological phenotypes. Presence/absence analyses assumed roughly uniform sequencing depth across donors, an assumption that may not hold. Broadly in line with IMGT annotations, most TCR beta V segments showed up in productive rearrangements about 87% or about 30% of the time in an earlier analysis of 450 to 600 of the donors. A later genetic analysis associated a missense DCLRE1C variant with V-gene and J-gene trimming of TCR beta chains, and an independent cohort replicated the association. A few of the identified cytomegalovirus-associated TCR beta chains were confirmed in vitro to be specific for cytomegalovirus antigens. The earlier analysis of some 560 of the donors excluded roughly 17 rarely observed V segments, including chromosome 9 orphons, because counts were too low. A later analysis found that TCR association rates varied across HLA loci, with DRB1 alleles showing the most associated TCRs and HLA-C alleles the fewest. A further reported finding was that TCR beta sequences accurately predicted the HLA-A and HLA-B alleles for most subjects in the first cohort. The cohort was sequenced for TCR beta chains only, and without alpha or paired-chain data the features that could be detected were limited.

The library was made by the immunoSEQ multiplex PCR assay. For the multiplex PCR, a mixture combining 60 forward primers for TCR Vbeta segments and 13 reverse primers for TCR Jbeta segments was used. The CDR3 region of rearranged TCR beta genes was amplified from genomic DNA with a multiplex PCR assay. On the Illumina HiSeq System, the amplified TCR beta libraries were sequenced as 87-base-pair reads. The original pipeline was this. In a later analysis, some 80 million unique TCR beta chains were counted across the 690 or so repertoires, and about 9.9 million of these chains were shared by at least two donors. Raw reads were error-corrected and collapsed into unique sequences by a nearest-neighbor algorithm in which closely related sequences were merged to remove PCR and sequencing errors. CDR3 sequences were aligned to IMGT reference sequences to assign V, D and J gene segments. For a sequence to be retained, at least a six-nucleotide match to both a V gene segment and a J gene segment was required. Rearrangements were classified as productive when the CDR3 lacked stop codons and remained in frame with V and J, and all other rearrangements were classified as non-productive. CDR3 was defined according to IMGT convention as the region running from the second conserved V-encoded cysteine to the conserved J-encoded phenylalanine. The earlier analysis of about 620 of the donors excluded sequences that lacked an unambiguous match to a single V gene segment. An earlier analysis of about 590 of the donors classified V segments as functional when productive rearrangements were above 56.7% and as segregating when the standard deviation between donors was above 5%. To diagnose cytomegalovirus status from the catalog of TCR beta chain sequences, a statistical classification framework was built. V and J gene assignment, in a later analysis, came from comparing TCR nucleotide sequences with IMGT/GENE-DB human TR gene sequences. In a later analysis, CDR3 sequences and most-parsimonious VDJ recombination scenarios were assigned using the TCRdist pipeline. In a later analysis, every TCR beta chain was defined by the combination of its CDR3 amino acid sequence and its V-gene family, and reads without a unique V-gene family were dropped. In a later analysis, 500 to 650 highly shared, low-generation-probability nucleotide sequences were removed to address suspected cross-contamination and a sequencing artifact. For each public chain, a later analysis derived a clonal expansion index from normalized ranks of inferred template counts within each repertoire. In a later analysis, generation probabilities were computed with a VDJ recombination model fitted to out-of-frame rearrangements, and the resulting probabilities were checked against IGoR. In a later analysis, hypergeometric tests were used to score TCR-TCR, TCR-HLA and TCR-CMV co-occurrence, with a repertoire-size bias correction applied to TCR pairs. False discovery rates were estimated in a later analysis by permuting HLA or CMV assignments 20 times. In a later analysis, co-occurring TCRs were grouped using DBSCAN, and TCRdist sequence similarity was added for clustering within HLA-allele-positive subsets. Repertoires with fewer than 30,000 or more than 120,000 public chains were left out of co-occurrence clustering, as were several repertoires with anomalous nucleotide sharing. TCRdb retrieved this table from immuneACCESS and kept in-frame rearrangements only. Not all clones are present; in checked studies, unresolved V genes account for under half, and no reason is known for the remainder. V and J calls and clone size come straight from that table; D and trimming were deduced from the DNA. The sample yields 150,000 to 200,000 clones; about four fifths were counted once. 1.7% of the sample comes from the top ten.

The cohort consisted of 670 or so healthy bone marrow donors. All cohort members were sampled while nominally healthy, although unrecorded immune exposures were likely present. The donor tested CMV seronegative, placing the donor among the 350 to 400 seronegative members of the cohort. A peripheral blood sample was provided by each donor, and peripheral blood mononuclear cells were used for TCR beta sequencing. Genomic DNA extraction from the blood cell samples was performed with the Qiagen DNeasy Blood Extraction Kit. As for this clone: Its antigen is unknown. Within one base of it there is no much larger clone, and no base qualities were kept.

The V end gives up 4 bases and the J end 1 base, leaving 1 base in the junction not matched to a gene. The germline V gene gives CDR1 as MNHEY and CDR2 as SVGAGI. The CDR3 runs 14 residues from the cysteine to the phenylalanine. Only the CDR3 region is kept as DNA, spanning 42 bases read in frame from base 1. Sequenced: PBMCs. Recombination linked TRBV6-5 to TRBJ2-7, with 10 bases in between that match TRBD2. The clonotype originates from a woman aged 18 to 35 in good health and CMV-seronegative. The base sequence is TGTGCCAGCAGTTTACTAGCGGGATCCTACGAGCAGTACTTC. Its protein is CASSLLAGSYEQYF.